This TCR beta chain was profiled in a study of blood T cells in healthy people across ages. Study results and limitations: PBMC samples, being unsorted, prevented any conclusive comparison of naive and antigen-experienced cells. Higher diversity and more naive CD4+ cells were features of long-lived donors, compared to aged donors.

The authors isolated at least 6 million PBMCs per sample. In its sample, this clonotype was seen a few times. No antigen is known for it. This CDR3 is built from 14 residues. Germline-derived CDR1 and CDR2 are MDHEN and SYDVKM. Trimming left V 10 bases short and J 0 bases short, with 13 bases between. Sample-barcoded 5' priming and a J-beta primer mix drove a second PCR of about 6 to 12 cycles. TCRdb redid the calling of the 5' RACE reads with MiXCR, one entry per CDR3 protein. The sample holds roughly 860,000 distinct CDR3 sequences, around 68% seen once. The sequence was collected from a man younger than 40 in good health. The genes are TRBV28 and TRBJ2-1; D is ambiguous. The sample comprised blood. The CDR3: CAISPASSYNEQFF. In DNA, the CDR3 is TGTGCCATCTCACCGGCCAGCTCCTACAATGAGCAGTTCTTC.